These 18 T cell receptor beta chains came from one sample sequenced in a study of blood T cell repertoires in COVID-19. TCRdb's table, derived via immunoSEQ multiplex PCR, lists solely in-frame clones and lacks some. Here the sample spans about 89,000 clones, just under 85% being singletons. The sequenced material came from peripheral blood. These receptors all stem from a man aged 65 to 79 with acute or convalescent COVID-19.

This clone was observed a single time. The rearrangement uses TRBV6-6 and TRBJ2-5; no clear D gene. The germline gives CDR1 MNHNY, CDR2 SVGAGI (reference sequence). The CDR3 has 14 residues. Trimming shortened V by 2 bases and J by 2 bases, and 9 bases separated the two germline ends. CDR3 nucleotide sequence: TGTGCCAGCAGTTACAGCGCGACGCAAGAGACCCAGTACTTC. Protein sequence: CASSYSATQETQYF.

The gene calls are TRBV6-5 and TRBJ1-3, with D possibly TRBD1 on 5 matching bases. Germline V gene lookup returns CDR1 MNHEY and CDR2 SVGAGI. The CDR3 is made up of 15 amino acids. The V and J ends lost 11 bases and 1 base respectively, with 18 bases between them. In DNA, the CDR3 is TGTGCCTCAAGAATGGCAGGGAAGTCTGGAAACACCATATATTTT. It translates to CASRMAGKSGNTIYF.

In the case of this clone: One junction end disagrees with the germline gene, perhaps due to a read error. The rearrangement uses TRBV2 and TRBJ2-2, with 12 bases lining up with TRBD2. Per the germline V gene, CDR1 is SNHLY and CDR2 is FYNNEI. The CDR3 sequence is 18 residues long. The CDR3, as DNA: TGTACCAGCAGTGATTTGCGCGGGACTAGCGGGTTTACCGGGGAGCTGTTTTTT. This codes for CTSSDLRGTSGFTGELFF.

This rearrangement joins TRBV4-3 to TRBJ1-1; TRBD1 is a possible D gene (5 bases). This CDR3 contains 14 residues. Trimming took off 4 bases at V and 5 bases at J, with 14 bases between the two ends. Germline CDR1 is LGHNA and CDR2 is YSLEER. Written as DNA, the CDR3 is TGCGCCAGCAGCCCCCAGGGTTTTTCGACTGAAGCTTTCTTT. Protein product: CASSPQGFSTEAFF.

The V call is TRBV28, the J call TRBJ2-3; TRBD2 is a possible D gene (5 bases). Trimming took 7 bases from V and 11 from J, leaving 16 bases between them. Per germline, CDR1 MDHEN and CDR2 SYDVKM. The CDR3 runs to 12 residues. CDR3 coding DNA: TGTGCCAGCAATGGAGCCGGGGTTGGGCAGTATTTT. This sequence encodes CASNGAGVGQYF.

The rearrangement uses TRBV5-6 and TRBJ1-5, with D possibly matching TRBD1 (5 bases). The length of the CDR3 is 15 residues. Germline lookup yields CDR1 SGHDT and CDR2 YYEEEE. V was trimmed by 5 bases and J by 3 bases, leaving 15 bases between them. CDR3 in DNA: TGTGCCAGCAGAAAGGAAGGGGTGGCCAATCAGCCCCAGCATTTT. This translates into CASRKEGVANQPQHF.

The rearrangement uses TRBV4-3 and TRBJ2-1; possibly TRBD2 for D (6 bases). Germline CDR1 reads LGHNA; CDR2 reads YSLEER. The ends were cut back, 0 bases at V and 8 bases at J, with 20 bases in the middle. The CDR3 spans 17 residues. The CDR3: CASSQDRRLAGSYEQFF. CDR3 in DNA: TGCGCCAGCAGCCAAGATCGGCGGCTAGCCGGGAGTTATGAGCAGTTCTTC.

This clone came up once. This rearrangement joins TRBV5-5 to TRBJ2-3, with D perhaps matching TRBD2 (5 bases). The CDR3 is 15 amino acids. V gave up 2 bases and J gave up 4 bases, with 14 bases separating them. Germline V gene sequence: CDR1 SGHKS, CDR2 YYEKEE (reference sequence). CDR3 region: CASSFLGSAADTQYF. Here the CDR3 DNA reads TGTGCCAGCAGCTTTTTGGGTAGCGCGGCAGATACGCAGTATTTT.

The CDR3 nucleotides are TGTGCCAGCAGTTACCGACAAGCGGGGGGGCTCAATGAGCAGTTCTTC. The encoded protein is CASSYRQAGGLNEQFF. This sequence joins TRBV6-5 and TRBJ2-1; 10 nucleotides align to TRBD2. V lost 2 bases to trimming and J lost 6 bases; unmatched junction nucleotides: 7. Germline-derived CDR1 and CDR2 are MNHEY and SVGAGI. The CDR3 contains 16 residues.

The gene calls are TRBV7-9 and TRBJ1-6; 9 nucleotides match TRBD1. The CDR3 extends over 15 amino acids. V was clipped by 5 bases and J by 6 bases; unmatched bases: 5. Germline V gene sequence: CDR1 SEHNR, CDR2 FQNEAQ (reference sequence). The CDR3 region has the DNA TGTGCCAGCAGCGTCACAGGGGGCCCTAATTCACCCCTCCACTTT. Encoded protein: CASSVTGGPNSPLHF.

Only a few counts were recorded for this clone. This chain connects TRBV19 to TRBJ2-2; D uncertain. V was trimmed by 9 bases and J by 2 bases, leaving 22 bases between them. CDR3 length: 17 residues. Germline loops: CDR1 LNHDA, CDR2 SQIVND (reference sequence). The CDR3 region has the DNA TGTGCCAGCACACTACCGCCCTCCCCGATAAACACCGGGGAGCTGTTTTTT. Translation gives CASTLPPSPINTGELFF. The full variable domain, its missing parts supplied by reference TRBV19 and TRBJ2-2, is DGGITQSPKYLFRKEGQNVTLSCEQNLNHDAMYWYRQDPGQGLRLIYYSQIVNDFQKGDIAEGYSVSREKKESFPLTVTSAQKNPTAFYLCASTLPPSPINTGELFFGEGSRLTVL.

CDR3 loop: CASFSGRPHTDTQYF. The CDR3 DNA reads TGTGCCAGCTTTAGCGGGAGGCCTCACACAGATACGCAGTATTTT. The chain joins TRBV28 to TRBJ2-3; 10 positions agree with TRBD2. Germline V gives CDR1 MDHEN, CDR2 SYDVKM. Trimming at V came to 8 bases and at J to 2 bases, leaving 7 bases not matched to a gene. CDR3 length: 15 residues.

The gene calls are TRBV30 and TRBJ1-3; D ambiguous. V was clipped by 0 bases and J by 3 bases, with 12 bases between them. CDR1 is GTSNPN, CDR2 SVGIG, per germline (reference sequence). There are 15 residues in the CDR3. DNA for the CDR3: TGTGCCTGGAGTGTTGTCCGGGGAGGTGGAAACACCATATATTTT. Translating it yields CAWSVVRGGGNTIYF. The full variable domain, completed using reference TRBV30 and TRBJ1-3, is SQTIHQWPATLVQPVGSPLSLECTVEGTSNPNLYWYRQAAGRGLQLLFYSVGIGQISSEVPQNLSASRPQDRQFILSSKKLLLSDSGFYLCAWSVVRGGGNTIYFGEGSWLTVV.

This clone came up a few times. V usage is TRBV29-1 and J usage is TRBJ2-1; 11 bases line up with TRBD2. The germline CDR1 and CDR2 sequences are SQVTM and ANQGSEA. J was trimmed by 2 bases and V by 7 bases; bases with no gene match: 4. The CDR3 consists of 14 residues. This CDR3 reads CSETSGAAYNEQFF. The DNA for the CDR3 is TGCAGCGAGACTAGCGGGGCTGCCTACAATGAGCAGTTCTTC.

The chain recombines TRBV7-9 with TRBJ2-5; 11 positions match TRBD2. Germline values: CDR1 SEHNR, CDR2 FQNEAQ (reference sequence). The ends lost 5 bases at V and 2 bases at J; junction bases unmatched: 4. The CDR3 sequence is 15 residues long. This chain's CDR3 is CASSPTSGVQETQYF. CDR3 DNA sequence: TGTGCCAGCAGCCCGACTAGCGGGGTACAAGAGACCCAGTACTTC.

V is TRBV4-1 and J is TRBJ1-6, with unresolved D. V was pared by 4 bases and J by 0 bases, with 10 bases between. Looked up from germline, CDR1 is MGHRA and CDR2 is YSYEKL. The CDR3 consists of 16 residues. The CDR3 DNA is TGCGCCAGCAGCCGCGGGTCGAGCTCCTATAATTCACCCCTCCACTTT. It specifies CASSRGSSSYNSPLHF.

Notes on this clone: This likely comes from a read error, as the CDR3 has no conserved phenylalanine or tryptophan at its end. The DNA is left out, because the CDR3 cannot be placed on it with certainty; the CDR3 is given as TCRdb lists it. The chain links TRBV19 to TRBJ2-7; TRBD2 was called by the table and not checked on the DNA. The CDR3 is 10 amino acids in total, end residues counted. Germline loops: CDR1 LNHDA, CDR2 SQIVND (reference sequence). The CDR3 region is CASSPCMAGL.

With regard to this clone: Since no conserved phenylalanine or tryptophan closes the CDR3, a read error is the likely cause. The DNA is left out, because the CDR3 cannot be placed on it with certainty; the CDR3 is given as TCRdb lists it. J is TRBJ2-7 and V is TRBV28; the DNA was not used to check the table's D call, TRBD1. Looked up from germline, CDR1 is MDHEN and CDR2 is SYDVKM. A total of 11 residues make up the CDR3, ends included. CDR3: CASKDRNGIHL.